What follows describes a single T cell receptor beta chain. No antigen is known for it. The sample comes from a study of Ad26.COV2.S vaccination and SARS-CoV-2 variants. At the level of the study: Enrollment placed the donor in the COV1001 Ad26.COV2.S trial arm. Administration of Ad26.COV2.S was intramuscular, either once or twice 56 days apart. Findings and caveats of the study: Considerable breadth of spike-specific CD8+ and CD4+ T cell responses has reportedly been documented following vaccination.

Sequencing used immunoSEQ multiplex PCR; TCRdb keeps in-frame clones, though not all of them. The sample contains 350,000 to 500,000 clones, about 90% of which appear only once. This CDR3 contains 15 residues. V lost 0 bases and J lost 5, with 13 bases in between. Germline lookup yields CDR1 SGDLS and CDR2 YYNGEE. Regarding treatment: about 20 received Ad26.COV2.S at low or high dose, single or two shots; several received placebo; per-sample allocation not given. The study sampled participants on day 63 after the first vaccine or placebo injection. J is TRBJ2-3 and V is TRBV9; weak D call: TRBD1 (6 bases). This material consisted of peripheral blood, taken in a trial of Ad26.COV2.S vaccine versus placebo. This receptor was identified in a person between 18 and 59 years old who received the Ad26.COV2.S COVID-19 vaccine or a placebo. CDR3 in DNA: TGTGCCAGCAGCGTAGAGTCTGGGGGCAGAGATACGCAGTATTTT. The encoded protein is CASSVESGGRDTQYF. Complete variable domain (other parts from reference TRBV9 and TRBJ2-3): DSGVTQTPKHLITATGQRVTLRCSPRSGDLSVYWYQQSLDQGLQFLIQYYNGEERAKGNILERFSAQQFPDLHSELNLSSLELGDSALYFCASSVESGGRDTQYFGPGTRLTVL.